Listed below are T cell receptor beta chains from one sample, sequenced in a study of OX40 agonist ivuxolimab in advanced cancers. The repertoire was sequenced with immunoSEQ multiplex PCR; TCRdb's copy has only in-frame clones and lacks some. The repertoire consists of approximately 76,000 clones, with about 89% occurring once and the leading ten covering approximately 0.66%. Sequenced material: CD4+ or CD8+ T cells sorted from blood, taken in a trial of the OX40 agonist ivuxolimab. These receptors were collected from an adult with an advanced solid tumor such as melanoma, head and neck, liver or kidney cancer. The CDR3 runs from the conserved cysteine through the conserved F or W. Fields, in order: D gene, J gene, clone size, V gene, CDR3 DNA, CDR3 protein. The D gene is left open where the match is weak. Some rows mark clone size as missing; the rest say once, few, many or name a class of expanded clone.

d_gene: TRBD1
j_gene: TRBJ2-6
abundance: -
v_gene: TRBV28
CDR3nt: TGTGCCAGCTGTGGACAGGGGAGGCCTGGGGCCAACGTCCTGACTTTC
CDR3aa: CASCGQGRPGANVLTF

d_gene: TRBD2
j_gene: TRBJ2-3
abundance: -
v_gene: TRBV28
CDR3nt: TGTGCCAGCCGGGGGGGGCTAGCGGGAAGGGGAGATACGCAGTATTTT
CDR3aa: CASRGGLAGRGDTQYF

d_gene: TRBD2
j_gene: TRBJ2-7
abundance: -
v_gene: TRBV19
CDR3nt: TGTGCCAGTAGTGTTGCTAGCGGGAGCTACGAGCAGTACTTC
CDR3aa: CASSVASGSYEQYF

d_gene: TRBD1
j_gene: TRBJ2-1
abundance: -
v_gene: TRBV11-3
CDR3nt: TGTGCCAGCAGCTTAGGAGGGGGCTTAATGAATGAGCAGTTCTTC
CDR3aa: CASSLGGGLMNEQFF

d_gene: -
j_gene: TRBJ1-2
abundance: -
v_gene: TRBV27
CDR3nt: TGTGCCAGCAGTCCCCCAGGAGGCAACTATGGCTACACCTTC
CDR3aa: CASSPPGGNYGYTF

d_gene: TRBD1
j_gene: TRBJ1-1
abundance: once
v_gene: TRBV6-5
CDR3nt: TGTGCCAGCAGGGAGGGACAGGGGACACGTGAAGCTTTCTTT
CDR3aa: CASREGQGTREAFF

d_gene: TRBD2
j_gene: TRBJ2-3
abundance: once
v_gene: TRBV9
CDR3nt: TGTGCCAGCAGCGTAAGGTCTAGCGGGAGTAAGGGGGATACGCAGTATTTT
CDR3aa: CASSVRSSGSKGDTQYF

d_gene: TRBD2
j_gene: TRBJ2-1
abundance: -
v_gene: TRBV9
CDR3nt: TGTGCCAGCAGCGTAGATGGGGGGGGGACTAGCAGACCCTCCTACAATGAGCAGTTCTTC
CDR3aa: CASSVDGGGTSRPSYNEQFF

d_gene: -
j_gene: TRBJ2-5
abundance: -
v_gene: TRBV11-1
CDR3nt: TGTGCCAGCAGCAACACCGGGACACGGAGACAAGAGACCCAGTACTTC
CDR3aa: CASSNTGTRRQETQYF

d_gene: -
j_gene: TRBJ1-2
abundance: -
v_gene: TRBV29-1
CDR3nt: TGCAGCGTTGGATCGGGGCTCGGCTACACCTTC
CDR3aa: CSVGSGLGYTF

d_gene: -
j_gene: TRBJ2-7
abundance: -
v_gene: TRBV20-1
CDR3nt: TGCAGTGCTATTTCCTACGAGCAGTACTTC
CDR3aa: CSAISYEQYF

d_gene: -
j_gene: TRBJ2-7
abundance: -
v_gene: TRBV10-3
CDR3nt: TGTGCCATCAGTGAGGTAGCAGCCTCCTACGAGCAGTACTTC
CDR3aa: CAISEVAASYEQYF

d_gene: -
j_gene: TRBJ1-2
abundance: -
v_gene: TRBV7-9
CDR3nt: TGTGCCAGCAGCCTGGGTTCCGGAGGCTACACCTTC
CDR3aa: CASSLGSGGYTF

d_gene: -
j_gene: TRBJ1-1
abundance: -
v_gene: TRBV18
CDR3nt: TGTGCCAGCTCACCGGCCAAGAACACTGAAGCTTTCTTT
CDR3aa: CASSPAKNTEAFF

d_gene: -
j_gene: TRBJ2-7
abundance: -
v_gene: TRBV27
CDR3nt: TGTGCCAGCAGTTTAATGCGGGACAGTCCCTACGAGCAGTACTTC
CDR3aa: CASSLMRDSPYEQYF

d_gene: TRBD1
j_gene: TRBJ1-2
abundance: -
v_gene: TRBV19
CDR3nt: TGTGCCAGTAGTATTGGACAGGACCATCAAGGCTACACCTTC
CDR3aa: CASSIGQDHQGYTF

d_gene: -
j_gene: TRBJ1-1
abundance: -
v_gene: TRBV19
CDR3nt: TGTGCCAGTAGTATAAGACCCCTGGACACTGAAGCTTTCTTT
CDR3aa: CASSIRPLDTEAFF

d_gene: -
j_gene: TRBJ1-5
abundance: few
v_gene: TRBV5-8
CDR3nt: TGTGCCAGCAGCCAGAACCTGGGAAATCAGCCCCAGCATTTT
CDR3aa: CASSQNLGNQPQHF

d_gene: -
j_gene: TRBJ2-3
abundance: -
v_gene: TRBV11-3
CDR3nt: TGTGCCAGCAGCTTAGATTCCAGTAGCACAGATACGCAGTATTTT
CDR3aa: CASSLDSSSTDTQYF

d_gene: TRBD1
j_gene: TRBJ1-2
abundance: -
v_gene: TRBV19
CDR3nt: TGTGCCAGTAGCCCACAGGGGACAGGGTATGGCTACACCTTC
CDR3aa: CASSPQGTGYGYTF

d_gene: TRBD2
j_gene: TRBJ2-2
abundance: -
v_gene: TRBV14
CDR3nt: TGTGCCAGCAGGTCGTTAGCGGGAGGTAGCGGCACCGGGGAGCTGTTTTTT
CDR3aa: CASRSLAGGSGTGELFF

d_gene: TRBD1
j_gene: TRBJ2-5
abundance: -
v_gene: TRBV7-2
CDR3nt: TGTGCCAGCAGCCGAGAGACAGGGCAGGTGACCCAGTACTTC
CDR3aa: CASSRETGQVTQYF

d_gene: -
j_gene: TRBJ2-2
abundance: -
v_gene: TRBV6-1
CDR3nt: TGTGCCAGCAGTGTAGAGGGGAAGGGCACCGGGGAGCTGTTTTTT
CDR3aa: CASSVEGKGTGELFF

d_gene: TRBD1
j_gene: TRBJ1-5
abundance: -
v_gene: TRBV6-5
CDR3nt: TGTGCCAGCAGAGGGGACAGCCCAAATCAGCCCCAGCATTTT
CDR3aa: CASRGDSPNQPQHF

d_gene: -
j_gene: TRBJ2-7
abundance: few
v_gene: TRBV7-2
CDR3nt: TGTGCCAGCAGCTTAGTTGGGCAGGGCCCCTACGAGCAGTACTTC
CDR3aa: CASSLVGQGPYEQYF

d_gene: -
j_gene: TRBJ1-5
abundance: -
v_gene: TRBV7-8
CDR3nt: TGTGCCAGCAGCTGGGACGCGGGGCAGGGGAATCAGCCCCAGCATTTT
CDR3aa: CASSWDAGQGNQPQHF

d_gene: -
j_gene: TRBJ2-4
abundance: -
v_gene: TRBV19
CDR3nt: TGTGCCAGTAGATTGACGGCTACGAAAAACATTCAGTACTTC
CDR3aa: CASRLTATKNIQYF

d_gene: TRBD1
j_gene: TRBJ1-2
abundance: -
v_gene: TRBV15
CDR3nt: TGTGCCACCAGCAGAGATACGGACAGGGGCTATGGCTACACCTTC
CDR3aa: CATSRDTDRGYGYTF

d_gene: TRBD2
j_gene: TRBJ2-5
abundance: -
v_gene: TRBV5-1
CDR3nt: TGCGCCAGCAGCTCCCTTCCCGCGGGAGTACCGGAGACCCAGTACTTC
CDR3aa: CASSSLPAGVPETQYF

d_gene: -
j_gene: TRBJ1-1
abundance: -
v_gene: TRBV28
CDR3nt: TGTGCCAGCAGTTTAATGGGGGGTTTGGGGACTGAAGCTTTCTTT
CDR3aa: CASSLMGGLGTEAFF

d_gene: -
j_gene: TRBJ2-5
abundance: few
v_gene: TRBV9
CDR3nt: TGTGCCAGCAGCGTAGATCCCCTATCGCCCGGGGCCCAGTACTTC
CDR3aa: CASSVDPLSPGAQYF

d_gene: TRBD2
j_gene: TRBJ2-5
abundance: -
v_gene: TRBV7-2
CDR3nt: TGTGCCAGCAGCCGACTAGCGGGGGTACAAGAGACCCAGTACTTC
CDR3aa: CASSRLAGVQETQYF

d_gene: -
j_gene: TRBJ2-7
abundance: -
v_gene: TRBV10-3
CDR3nt: TGTGCCATCAGTGAGCCGACAGTGACCTACGAGCAGTACTTC
CDR3aa: CAISEPTVTYEQYF

d_gene: -
j_gene: TRBJ2-7
abundance: -
v_gene: TRBV10-3
CDR3nt: TGTGCCATCAGTGAGTCGGGGGGGGCATCCTACGAGCAGTACTTC
CDR3aa: CAISESGGASYEQYF

d_gene: TRBD1
j_gene: TRBJ1-1
abundance: -
v_gene: TRBV11-2
CDR3nt: TGTGCCAGCTGCCGGGGGACAGAGCTGGGGGCCACTGAAGCTTTCTTT
CDR3aa: CASCRGTELGATEAFF

d_gene: -
j_gene: TRBJ1-2
abundance: -
v_gene: TRBV28
CDR3nt: TGTGCCAGCAGGGGGGCGGGGCTCGCCTATGGCTACACCTTC
CDR3aa: CASRGAGLAYGYTF

d_gene: -
j_gene: TRBJ2-7
abundance: once
v_gene: TRBV30
CDR3nt: TGTGCCTGGAGTCGATCGACGCACGAGCAGTACTTC
CDR3aa: CAWSRSTHEQYF

d_gene: -
j_gene: TRBJ2-7
abundance: -
v_gene: TRBV23-1
CDR3nt: TGCGCCAGCAGGGGACCGGGGAGCTACGAGCAGTACTTC
CDR3aa: CASRGPGSYEQYF

d_gene: -
j_gene: TRBJ2-5
abundance: -
v_gene: TRBV6-5
CDR3nt: TGTGCCAGCAGTTACTATTCCGGAACAGACGGGACCCAGTACTTC
CDR3aa: CASSYYSGTDGTQYF